This T cell receptor (beta chain) emerged from a study of T cell responses to AZD1222 COVID-19 vaccine. Overall study findings and caveats: Spike was spanned by vaccine-associated CD4 TCRs, with dominance at 160-218 and 743-854.

Using immunoSEQ multiplex PCR, the repertoire was profiled, and TCRdb retains in-frame clones only, with some absent. The sample contains roughly 100,000 clones, roughly 87% of which appear only once. The germline gives CDR1 SGHVS, CDR2 FQNEAQ. The CDR3 contains 16 residues. The ends lost 1 base at V and 2 bases at J; junction bases unmatched: 3. For this clone: What it binds is unknown.

The chain is built from TRBV7-8 and TRBJ2-1, with TRBD1 matching over 9 bases. The sequenced sample was peripheral blood, obtained 28 days after the second AZD1222 dose. The TCR comes from an adult who received the AZD1222 COVID-19 vaccine. CDR3 in DNA: TGTGCCAGCAGCTTAGTTAGGGACAGGGCCTACAATGAGCAGTTCTTC. Its translation is CASSLVRDRAYNEQFF.